This T cell receptor (beta chain) was observed in a study of T cells in Graves' hyperthyroidism and ophthalmopathy. Study-wide findings and caveats: Appearing also in blood were most of the thyroid clonotypes expanded above 0.001.

In regard to this clonotype: The antigen is undetermined. This may be a read error: a much more frequent sequence differs by one nucleotide.

RNA transcripts gave rise to amplified TCR beta CDR3 regions. HTBI primers were employed in a first-round RT-PCR of the TCR CDR3. TCRdb analysed the multiplex PCR reads with MiXCR anew, one entry per CDR3 protein. The sample holds fewer than 750,000 distinct CDR3 sequences; 46% are singletons and the top ten take around 7.7%. Germline lookup yields CDR1 MNHEY and CDR2 SMNVEV (reference sequence). The CDR3 is 13 residues long. Trimming stripped 6 bases from V and 5 bases from J, with 14 bases between. The sequence came from a woman in her late teens or twenties with Graves' hyperthyroidism. The chain joins TRBV27 to TRBJ2-7; D possibly corresponds to TRBD2 (6 bases). The sequenced sample was peripheral blood or thyroid tissue (not recorded which). The CDR3 region is CASRPGVAHEQYF. CDR3 DNA: TGTGCCAGCAGGCCGGGGGTTGCCCACGAGCAGTACTTC.